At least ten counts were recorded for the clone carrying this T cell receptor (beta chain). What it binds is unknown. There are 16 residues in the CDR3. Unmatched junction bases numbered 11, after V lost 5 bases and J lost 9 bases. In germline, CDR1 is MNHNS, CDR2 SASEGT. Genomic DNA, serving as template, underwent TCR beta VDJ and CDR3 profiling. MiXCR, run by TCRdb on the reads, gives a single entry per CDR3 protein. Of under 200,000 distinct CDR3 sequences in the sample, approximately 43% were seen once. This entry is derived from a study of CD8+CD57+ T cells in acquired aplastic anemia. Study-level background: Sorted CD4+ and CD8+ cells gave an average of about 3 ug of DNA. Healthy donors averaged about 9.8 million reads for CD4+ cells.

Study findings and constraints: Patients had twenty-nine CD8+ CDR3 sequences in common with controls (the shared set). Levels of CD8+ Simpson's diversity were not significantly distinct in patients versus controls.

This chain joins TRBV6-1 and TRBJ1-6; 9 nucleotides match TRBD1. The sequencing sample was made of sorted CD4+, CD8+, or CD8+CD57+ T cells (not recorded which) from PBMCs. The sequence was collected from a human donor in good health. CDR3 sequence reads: CASSLGTGTGSSPLHF. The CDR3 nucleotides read TGTGCCAGCAGTCTCGGGACCGGGACAGGGAGTTCACCCCTCCACTTT.